Each of the 29 T cell receptor beta chains below was sequenced from the same sample in a study of identical twins. A single record per CDR3 protein comes from TCRdb applying MiXCR to the 5' RACE reads. The table lists about 290,000 distinct CDR3 sequences, 7.5% to 9.5% of them singletons. These data were likewise used in another study, on yellow fever vaccine responses in identical twins.

Sequencing was done on a sample of CD8+ T cells sorted from blood. These receptors were taken from a woman aged 18-35 years in good health.

The table lists this clonotype with a few counts. The V and J genes are TRBV2 and TRBJ1-1; D uncertain. The CDR3 spans 12 residues. Per the germline V gene, CDR1 is SNHLY and CDR2 is FYNNEI. The V end lost 6 bases, the J end lost 3 bases, and 8 bases lay between the germline ends. The CDR3 DNA follows: TGTGCCAGCAGGCCCGTGGACACTGAAGCTTTCTTT. Translated: CASRPVDTEAFF.

This clonotype occurred a few times. The CDR3 reads CSARDLGQGAVQPQHF. DNA of the CDR3: TGCAGTGCTAGAGATTTAGGACAGGGGGCAGTTCAGCCCCAGCATTTT. The rearrangement uses TRBV20-1 and TRBJ1-5; 11 positions agree with TRBD1. The CDR3 totals 16 residues. Trimming cost V 0 bases and J 6 bases; bases outside gene matches: 7. The germline gives CDR1 DFQATT, CDR2 SNEGSKA (reference sequence).

The count of this clonotype is one. Being one base from a much bigger clone, this may be a read error. The V and J genes are TRBV25-1 and TRBJ2-2; D might be TRBD1 (6 bases). In germline, CDR1 is MGHDK, CDR2 SYGVNS. This CDR3 is built from 16 residues. V dropped 3 bases and J dropped 2 bases, with 13 bases sitting between them. Here the CDR3 DNA reads TGTGCCAGCAGTGAGGGACACCGCCTCAACACCGGGGAGCTGTTTTTT. This codes for CASSEGHRLNTGELFF.

The chain joins TRBV10-3 to TRBJ2-1, with 8 bases that match TRBD2. The CDR3 runs 16 residues. The V and J ends lost 3 bases and 3 bases, in that order; junction bases with no gene match: 7. From germline, CDR1 is ENHRY and CDR2 SYGVKD. In nucleotides, the CDR3 is TGTGCCATCAGTGACCCGGGACTAGTCTTCTACAATGAGCAGTTCTTC. As protein: CAISDPGLVFYNEQFF.

This chain uses TRBV20-1 with TRBJ2-3; D perhaps matches TRBD2 (6 bases). There are 15 residues in the CDR3. The V end lost 6 bases, the J end lost 5 bases, and 21 bases lay between the germline ends. Germline V gives CDR1 DFQATT, CDR2 SNEGSKA (reference sequence). This CDR3 is CSAPPRLEGQDTQYF. The CDR3, as DNA: TGCAGTGCCCCCCCGAGACTAGAGGGCCAAGATACGCAGTATTTT.

The chain joins TRBV29-1 to TRBJ2-1, with 10 bases fitting TRBD2. The CDR3 is 18 residues long. Germline V gene data show CDR1 as SQVTM and CDR2 as ANQGSEA. The J segment lost 2 bases and the V segment lost 1 base, leaving 11 bases of the junction unmatched. The chain's CDR3 is CSVEVLAGDFRAYNEQFF. The CDR3 DNA follows: TGCAGCGTTGAAGTTCTAGCGGGAGATTTCCGGGCCTACAATGAGCAGTTCTTC.

J is TRBJ2-2 and V is TRBV29-1, with TRBD2 as a possible D gene (6 bases). The CDR3 contains 15 residues. V was clipped by 1 base and J by 4 bases, with 13 bases between them. Germline-derived CDR1 and CDR2 are SQVTM and ANQGSEA. The chain's CDR3 is CSVEAGGAGTGELFF. DNA of the CDR3: TGCAGCGTTGAAGCCGGAGGGGCTGGCACCGGGGAGCTGTTTTTT.

This rearrangement joins TRBV7-2 to TRBJ2-7; the D gene is possibly TRBD1 (5 bases). The CDR3 has 12 amino acids. CDR1 and CDR2 (germline): SGHTA, FQGNSA. V was clipped by 3 bases and J by 6 bases, with 9 bases between them. The CDR3 loop reads CASSFQGFEQYF. CDR3 nucleotides: TGTGCCAGCAGCTTCCAGGGATTCGAGCAGTACTTC.

This clonotype was picked up a small number of times. The rearrangement uses TRBV24-1 and TRBJ2-5; D call uncertain. V was clipped by 5 bases and J by 0 bases, with 6 bases between them. This CDR3 contains 13 residues. Germline CDR1 is KGHDR and CDR2 is SFDVKD. The CDR3 coding sequence is TGTGCCACCAGTGCCACGTACCAAGAGACCCAGTACTTC. Its protein is CATSATYQETQYF.

This clonotype was seen more than once but under ten times. The chain carries TRBV7-2 and TRBJ2-7; possibly TRBD1 for D (5 bases). The length of the CDR3 is 14 residues. The V end was cut by 5 bases, the J end by 3 bases, with 14 bases between. Germline CDR1 SGHTA, CDR2 FQGNSA. Here the CDR3 reads CASSRQGPYYEQYF. CDR3 nucleotides: TGTGCCAGCAGCCGGCAGGGTCCCTACTACGAGCAGTACTTC.

This clonotype occurred many times. The chain is built from TRBV4-1 and TRBJ1-1, with D possibly matching TRBD1 (5 bases). The ends were cut back, 7 bases at V and 8 bases at J, with 17 bases in the middle. The CDR3 runs 13 residues. Germline lookup yields CDR1 MGHRA and CDR2 YSYEKL. The CDR3 DNA reads TGCGCCAGCACCCAGAGGGACCGCAACGAAGCTTTCTTT. Protein product: CASTQRDRNEAFF.

This clonotype has a count of ten or more. V usage is TRBV19 and J usage is TRBJ2-1; TRBD2 matches 13 bases. CDR3 size: 15 residues. The V gene's germline CDR1 is LNHDA and CDR2 SQIVND (reference sequence). V lost 6 bases and J lost 7; bases outside the gene matches: 6. The CDR3, as DNA: TGTGCCAGTAGCGGACTAGCGGGAGAAGGGAATGAGCAGTTCTTC. This codes for CASSGLAGEGNEQFF. The full variable domain, in which reference TRBV19 and TRBJ2-1 provide the parts outside the CDR3, is DGGITQSPKYLFRKEGQNVTLSCEQNLNHDAMYWYRQDPGQGLRLIYYSQIVNDFQKGDIAEGYSVSREKKESFPLTVTSAQKNPTAFYLCASSGLAGEGNEQFFGPGTRLTVL.

The chain links TRBV7-6 to TRBJ2-7; TRBD1 matches 7 bases. Germline V lookup: CDR1 SGHVS, CDR2 FNYEAQ. The CDR3 extends over 14 amino acids. V lost 5 bases, J lost 3 bases, and 7 bases stayed unmatched. The CDR3, as DNA: TGTGCCAGCAGCGCACCGACAGGGAGCTACGAGCAGTACTTC. It encodes CASSAPTGSYEQYF.

As concerns this clonotype: A much larger clone lies one base from this, so it may be a read error. The V call is TRBV2, the J call TRBJ2-1; no reliable D call. Trimming pared 7 bases from V and 3 bases from J, leaving 1 base between. CDR1 SNHLY and CDR2 FYNNEI come from the germline V gene. CDR3 size: 10 residues. In DNA, the CDR3 is TGTGCCAGCAACTACAATGAGCAGTTCTTC. It yields the protein CASNYNEQFF. Complete variable domain (other parts from reference TRBV2 and TRBJ2-1): EPEVTQTPSHQVTQMGQEVILRCVPISNHLYFYWYRQILGQKVEFLVSFYNNEISEKSEIFDDQFSVERPDGSNFTLKIRSTKLEDSAMYFCASNYNEQFFGPGTRLTVL.

V and J are TRBV9 and TRBJ2-7, with D maybe TRBD2 (6 bases). The CDR3 contains 16 residues. V shed 3 bases and J shed 0 bases, with 16 bases lying between them. Germline CDR1 SGDLS, CDR2 YYNGEE. CDR3 in amino acids: CASSAGGPPSSYEQYF. CDR3 DNA sequence: TGTGCCAGCAGCGCCGGGGGACCCCCGAGCTCCTACGAGCAGTACTTC.

This clonotype was seen at least ten times. V gene TRBV6-2 or TRBV6-3 combines with J gene TRBJ2-7; D is uncertain. Trimming removed 8 bases at V and 3 bases at J, with 20 bases between. The CDR3 loop spans 15 amino acids. The germline V gene has CDR1 MNHEY and CDR2 SVGEGT. The CDR3 loop reads CASGLIQNLHYEQYF. Here the CDR3 DNA reads TGTGCCAGCGGTCTAATCCAAAACCTTCACTACGAGCAGTACTTC.

The table lists this clonotype with a few counts. The V gene is TRBV27, the J gene TRBJ2-4, with D unresolved. CDR3 length: 14 residues. V was clipped by 1 base and J by 5 bases, with 9 bases between them. Looked up from germline, CDR1 is MNHEY and CDR2 is SMNVEV (reference sequence). The CDR3 nucleotides are TGTGCCAGCAGTTTATTAGGGCAGCAAAACATTCAGTACTTC. As protein: CASSLLGQQNIQYF.

The chain links TRBV5-4 to TRBJ2-3; 8 nucleotides line up with TRBD2. The CDR3 consists of 14 residues. CDR1 and CDR2 (germline): SGHNT, YYREEE (reference sequence). The trim removed 3 bases at V and 4 bases at J, leaving 4 bases unmatched. CDR3 sequence (DNA): TGTGCCAGCAGCTCCAGCGGGAGCGCAGATACGCAGTATTTT. Amino acids: CASSSSGSADTQYF.

The chain has TRBV7-8 and TRBJ2-1; possibly TRBD1 for D (6 bases). This CDR3 contains 13 residues. Deletions cut 4 bases from V and 8 bases from J, with 12 bases between. From germline, CDR1 is SGHVS and CDR2 FQNEAQ. This chain's CDR3 is CASSSLRGDEQFF. The CDR3 region has the DNA TGTGCCAGCAGCTCCCTCAGGGGTGATGAGCAGTTCTTC.

On this clonotype: Germline is not matched at one junction end, which may reflect a read error. The chain employs TRBV7-9 and TRBJ1-4; TRBD1 might be the D (5 bases). The CDR3 sequence is 12 residues long. Germline V gene sequence: CDR1 SEHNR, CDR2 FQNEAQ (reference sequence). In DNA, the CDR3 is TGTGCCAGCACCTTAGATGGGGGAAAACTGTTTTTT. Translating it yields CASTLDGGKLFF.

This clonotype was counted ten times or more. The V and J genes are TRBV7-2 and TRBJ1-2; tentative D call: TRBD1 (6 bases). This CDR3 is 15 amino acids long. In germline, CDR1 is SGHTA, CDR2 FQGNSA. The V gene lost 1 base and the J gene lost 4 bases, with 13 bases spanning the gap. CDR3 sequence (DNA): TGTGCCAGCAGCTTAGATGGGGGCTTGGGCTATGGCTACACCTTC. Translating it yields CASSLDGGLGYGYTF.

The V gene is TRBV4-1, the J gene TRBJ2-1; no firm D call. Trimming left V 1 base short and J 8 bases short, with 12 bases between. Germline-derived CDR1 and CDR2 are MGHRA and YSYEKL. CDR3 size: 14 residues. CDR3 amino acids: CASSQAPIGDEQFF. The CDR3 DNA follows: TGCGCCAGCAGCCAAGCCCCGATAGGCGATGAGCAGTTCTTC.

This clonotype turned up a few times. This chain connects TRBV29-1 to TRBJ2-5, with 8 positions matching TRBD1. This CDR3 comprises 13 residues. CDR1 is SQVTM, CDR2 ANQGSEA, per germline. Trimming removed 6 bases from V and 5 bases from J; junction bases left unmatched: 8. CDR3 in DNA: TGCAGCGTGCTAGGACAGGGTTTGGAGACCCAGTACTTC. This gives the protein CSVLGQGLETQYF.

The rearrangement joins TRBV20-1 to TRBJ2-7; D remains unclear. Germline-derived CDR1 and CDR2 are DFQATT and SNEGSKA (reference sequence). V was cut by 0 bases and J by 2 bases, with 11 bases left in between. The CDR3 loop spans 14 amino acids. CDR3 DNA: TGCAGTGCTAGAGATATCCGGAGACCCTACGAGCAGTACTTC. Protein sequence: CSARDIRRPYEQYF.

The J gene is TRBJ2-6, the V gene TRBV7-9; D possibly corresponds to TRBD2 (6 bases). CDR1 and CDR2 (germline): SEHNR, FQNEAQ (reference sequence). The CDR3 consists of 17 residues. V was pared by 5 bases and J by 0 bases, with 14 bases between. CDR3 protein: CASSGLSLSSGANVLTF. CDR3 sequence (DNA): TGTGCCAGCAGCGGACTATCATTAAGCTCTGGGGCCAACGTCCTGACTTTC.

Many counts were recorded for this clonotype. The chain joins TRBV24-1 to TRBJ2-7; D remains ambiguous. This CDR3 region has 15 residues. The V gene's germline CDR1 is KGHDR and CDR2 SFDVKD. The V and J ends lost 3 bases and 3 bases respectively, with 14 bases between them. The CDR3 here is CATSDPKRSSYEQYF. CDR3 nucleotide sequence: TGTGCCACCAGTGATCCCAAGAGATCCAGCTACGAGCAGTACTTC.

This chain connects TRBV21-1 to TRBJ2-1; the table assigns TRBD2, which was not confirmed against the DNA. TRBV21-1 has pseudogene status. The CDR3 runs 18 residues. The CDR3 sequence: CASSNDSFQASVYNEQFF. In DNA form, the CDR3 reads TGTGCCAGCAGCAATGATTCGTTTCAGGCTAGCGTTTACAATGAGCAGTTCTTC.

In this sample, this clonotype turned up many times. The genes are TRBV15 and TRBJ2-3; a weak D match, TRBD2 (6 bases). The CDR3 totals 16 residues. Germline-derived CDR1 and CDR2 are LNHNV and YYDKDF (reference sequence). Trimming shortened V by 5 bases and J by 4 bases, and 19 bases separated the two germline ends. CDR3 DNA: TGTGCCACCAGCGCGGATAGCGGCGCGGTGGCAGATACGCAGTATTTT. It translates to CATSADSGAVADTQYF.

The rearrangement uses TRBV2 and TRBJ2-6, with 10 bases fitting TRBD1. Germline V gene data show CDR1 as SNHLY and CDR2 as FYNNEI. CDR3 length: 18 residues. CDR3 in DNA: TGTACCCGCAGTTACCGGGACAGGGGTCTCTCTGGGGCCAACGTCCTGACTTTC. Translation gives CTRSYRDRGLSGANVLTF. Looking up the rest from reference TRBV2 and TRBJ2-6 gives the full variable domain: EPEVTQTPSHQVTQMGQEVILRCVPISNHLYFYWYRQILGQKVEFLVSFYNNEISEKSEIFDDQFSVERPDGSNFTLKIRSTKLEDSAMYFCTRSYRDRGLSGANVLTFGAGSRLTVL.